Listed here are 3 T cell receptor beta chains from one sample, sequenced in a study of T cell responses to AZD1222 COVID-19 vaccine. Libraries were prepared by immunoSEQ multiplex PCR; TCRdb keeps only in-frame clonotypes and omits some of them. The sample includes approximately 110,000 clones, 70% to 90% of them seen just once. This specimen consisted of peripheral blood, obtained 28 days after the second AZD1222 dose. These receptors were obtained from an adult who received the AZD1222 COVID-19 vaccine.

This clone has just one count. The genes are TRBV24-1 and TRBJ2-3; D gene unclear. V lost 0 bases and J lost 0, with 3 bases in between. The CDR3 is 14 amino acids. Germline lookup yields CDR1 KGHDR and CDR2 SFDVKD. DNA for the CDR3: TGTGCCACCAGTGATTTGCGTAGCACAGATACGCAGTATTTT. It yields the protein CATSDLRSTDTQYF.

V usage is TRBV7-9 and J usage is TRBJ1-2; D might be TRBD1 (5 bases). Germline V gives CDR1 SEHNR, CDR2 FQNEAQ (reference sequence). The CDR3 has 14 amino acids. The V gene lost 5 bases and the J gene lost 4 bases, with 14 bases spanning the gap. The CDR3 sequence is CASSGTGTAYGYTF. The CDR3 nucleotides read TGTGCCAGCAGCGGAACCGGGACGGCCTATGGCTACACCTTC.

This chain connects TRBV7-3 to TRBJ1-1; a weak D match, TRBD1 (5 bases). Germline-derived CDR1 and CDR2 are SGHTA and FQGTGA. The CDR3 covers 13 residues. Trimming removed 5 bases from V and 7 bases from J, with 14 bases in between. CDR3 sequence: CASSPNGAGEAFF. CDR3 sequence (DNA): TGTGCCAGCAGCCCAAACGGGGCAGGTGAAGCTTTCTTT.